This TCR beta chain was identified in a study of response to subunit inactivated influenza vaccine. Whole-study findings and limits: Each seasonal influenza vaccination recruits few new T cells, the authors suggested.

This clonotype was found a few times. Its antigen remains unknown. MiXCR was run by TCRdb on the RT-PCR reads, yielding one entry per CDR3 protein. The sample gives 700,000 to 900,000 distinct CDR3 sequences, around 20% of which show up once; around 9.6% is in the top ten. Losses at the gene ends were 7 bases for V and 5 bases for J; bases not matched to a gene: 11. This CDR3 is 14 amino acids long. CDR1 SQVTM and CDR2 ANQGSEA come from the germline V gene. The sequence came from a man aged 50-59 years who received an inactivated influenza vaccine. Sequencing was performed on PBMCs from blood, taken 5 to 6 days after vaccination. The chain links TRBV29-1 to TRBJ2-3, with 8 bases identical to TRBD2. The CDR3 DNA is TGCAGCGAGGAGACCGGGCTAGCGGGAGATACGCAGTATTTT. Translated, it gives CSEETGLAGDTQYF.